These T cell receptor beta chains were read from a single sample in a study of blood T cell repertoires in COVID-19. Profiled with immunoSEQ multiplex PCR; TCRdb holds only in-frame clones, not every one. The profile shows about 140,000 clones, more than 75% of them singletons. The sequencing input was peripheral blood. The origin of the receptors is a human donor in a cohort sampled during active COVID-19. CDR3s include the opening cysteine and the closing phenylalanine or tryptophan. Each record gives: J gene, D gene, clone size, V gene, CDR3 protein, CDR3 DNA. A D gene is named only where the DNA matches it firmly. Size is stated for part of the rows, as once, few or many counts, or as a class when the clone is expanded.

J: TRBJ2-1; D: TRBD2; size: -; V: TRBV27; CDR3: CASSFHKSGRVNEQFF; DNA: TGTGCCAGCAGTTTCCACAAGAGCGGGAGGGTAAATGAGCAGTTCTTC
J: TRBJ1-4; D: -; size: -; V: TRBV19; CDR3: CASNGGQTNEKLFF; DNA: TGTGCCAGCAATGGGGGCCAAACTAATGAAAAACTGTTTTTT
J: TRBJ2-3; D: TRBD1; size: -; V: TRBV7-9; CDR3: CASSFKYGVRDSSTDTQYF; DNA: TGTGCCAGCAGCTTCAAGTATGGAGTTCGGGACAGCTCCACAGATACGCAGTATTTT
J: TRBJ2-7; D: TRBD1; size: -; V: TRBV7-8; CDR3: CASSSHLDRGYEQYF; DNA: TGTGCCAGCAGTTCCCATCTAGACAGGGGATACGAGCAGTACTTC
J: TRBJ2-1; D: TRBD2; size: -; V: TRBV28; CDR3: CASSPYSGGALNEQFF; DNA: TGTGCCAGCAGTCCGTATAGCGGGGGGGCCTTGAATGAGCAGTTCTTC
J: TRBJ1-3; D: -; size: -; V: TRBV14; CDR3: CASSQAGQGSGNTIYF; DNA: TGTGCCAGCAGCCAAGCCGGTCAGGGCTCTGGAAACACCATATATTTT
J: TRBJ2-3; D: -; size: -; V: TRBV4-2; CDR3: CASSQSGAPDTQYF; DNA: TGTGCCAGCAGCCAAAGCGGAGCACCAGATACGCAGTATTTT
J: TRBJ2-7; D: TRBD2; size: -; V: TRBV7-8; CDR3: CASSLGAGPSGYEQYF; DNA: TGTGCCAGCAGCTTAGGAGCGGGACCCTCCGGCTACGAGCAGTACTTC
J: TRBJ2-2; D: -; size: -; V: TRBV6-2/TRBV6-3; CDR3: CASSPAYWRSGELFF; DNA: TGTGCCAGCAGTCCCGCCTATTGGAGGTCCGGGGAGCTGTTTTTT
J: TRBJ2-5; D: TRBD2; size: -; V: TRBV6-6; CDR3: CASSRTSGGTSEETQYF; DNA: TGTGCCAGCAGTCGGACTAGCGGGGGGACGAGTGAGGAGACCCAGTACTTC
J: TRBJ1-1; D: -; size: once; V: TRBV27; CDR3: CASSYPGGTEAFF; DNA: TGTGCCAGCAGTTACCCCGGGGGCACTGAAGCTTTCTTT
J: TRBJ2-3; D: -; size: -; V: TRBV5-6; CDR3: CASSLVGGPTDTQYF; DNA: TGTGCCAGCAGCTTGGTCGGGGGTCCCACAGATACGCAGTATTTT
J: TRBJ2-1; D: -; size: -; V: TRBV5-4; CDR3: CASSPNQGNNEQFF; DNA: TGTGCCAGCAGCCCCAACCAGGGCAACAATGAGCAGTTCTTC
J: TRBJ2-7; D: TRBD1; size: -; V: TRBV29-1; CDR3: CSGTSGGRSEQYF; DNA: TGCAGCGGTACCTCAGGGGGCCGGTCCGAGCAGTACTTC
J: TRBJ1-2; D: -; size: -; V: TRBV19; CDR3: CASSTSGSPAYGYTF; DNA: TGTGCCAGTAGTACTTCAGGTTCCCCCGCTTATGGCTACACCTTC
J: TRBJ1-4; D: TRBD1; size: -; V: TRBV18; CDR3: CASSPPKGQGEEKLFF; DNA: TGTGCCAGCTCACCACCAAAGGGACAGGGGGAGGAAAAACTGTTTTTT
J: TRBJ2-7; D: TRBD2; size: few; V: TRBV28; CDR3: CASSWNSGRGPYEQYF; DNA: TGTGCCAGCAGTTGGAATAGCGGGAGGGGGCCCTACGAGCAGTACTTC
J: TRBJ1-2; D: -; size: -; V: TRBV4-1; CDR3: CASSPTRRYGYTF; DNA: TGCGCCAGCAGCCCAACTCGGAGATATGGCTACACCTTC
J: TRBJ2-3; D: -; size: -; V: TRBV29-1; CDR3: CSVRNGAAESTDTQYF; DNA: TGCAGCGTGAGAAATGGGGCAGCCGAAAGCACAGATACGCAGTATTTT
J: TRBJ2-1; D: TRBD2; size: -; V: TRBV6-5; CDR3: CASRYSGGAYNEQFF; DNA: TGTGCCAGCAGATATAGCGGGGGGGCCTACAATGAGCAGTTCTTC
J: TRBJ2-1; D: TRBD2; size: -; V: TRBV10-2; CDR3: CASSIVGLAGEQFF; DNA: TGCGCCAGCAGTATCGTGGGACTAGCAGGAGAGCAGTTCTTC
J: TRBJ2-6; D: -; size: -; V: TRBV11-2; CDR3: CASSLDPTLSGANVLTF; DNA: TGTGCCAGCAGCTTAGACCCGACACTCTCTGGGGCCAACGTCCTGACTTTC
J: TRBJ2-2; D: -; size: -; V: TRBV12-3/TRBV12-4; CDR3: CASSARRAGELFF; DNA: TGTGCCAGCAGTGCCCGCCGGGCCGGGGAGCTGTTTTTT
J: TRBJ1-1; D: TRBD1; size: -; V: TRBV19; CDR3: CASRDRALNTEAFF; DNA: TGTGCCAGTAGAGACAGGGCGTTGAACACTGAAGCTTTCTTT
J: TRBJ2-1; D: -; size: -; V: TRBV28; CDR3: CASSLYTVGGNEQFF; DNA: TGTGCCAGCAGTTTGTACACGGTAGGGGGCAATGAGCAGTTCTTC
J: TRBJ1-2; D: -; size: -; V: TRBV9; CDR3: CASSVVAGRGYTF; DNA: TGTGCCAGCAGCGTAGTGGCAGGCAGAGGCTACACCTTC
J: TRBJ1-6; D: TRBD1; size: -; V: TRBV6-5; CDR3: CASTRTGAPDLALHF; DNA: TGTGCCAGCACGCGGACAGGGGCTCCCGATTTGGCCCTCCACTTT
J: TRBJ1-2; D: -; size: once; V: TRBV4-2; CDR3: CASSPNGISYGYTF; DNA: TGTGCCAGCAGCCCAAACGGGATCTCCTATGGCTACACCTTC
J: TRBJ1-2; D: TRBD1; size: -; V: TRBV7-2; CDR3: CASTTGTGEPYGYTF; DNA: TGTGCCAGCACCACCGGGACAGGGGAACCCTATGGCTACACCTTC
J: TRBJ2-5; D: -; size: -; V: TRBV7-8; CDR3: CASSLVSETQYF; DNA: TGTGCCAGCAGCTTAGTTAGTGAGACCCAGTACTTC
J: TRBJ2-3; D: -; size: -; V: TRBV27; CDR3: CASSSHLAVTDTQYF; DNA: TGTGCCAGCAGTTCACACCTAGCAGTGACAGATACGCAGTATTTT
J: TRBJ2-1; D: TRBD2; size: -; V: TRBV7-2; CDR3: CASSWEGTSGDNEQFF; DNA: TGTGCCAGCAGCTGGGAGGGAACTAGCGGGGATAATGAGCAGTTCTTC
J: TRBJ2-7; D: TRBD1; size: -; V: TRBV4-1; CDR3: CASSQAPGTGSEQYF; DNA: TGCGCCAGCAGCCAAGCCCCCGGGACAGGGAGCGAGCAGTACTTC
J: TRBJ2-7; D: TRBD1; size: -; V: TRBV11-3; CDR3: CASSEGQGGYEQYF; DNA: TGTGCCAGCAGCGAGGGACAGGGAGGCTACGAGCAGTACTTC
J: TRBJ2-7; D: TRBD1; size: -; V: TRBV5-1; CDR3: CASSFGGTTGDPLPYEQYF; DNA: TGCGCCAGCAGCTTTGGGGGAACAACAGGGGACCCCCTTCCATACGAGCAGTACTTC
J: TRBJ2-6; D: TRBD1; size: -; V: TRBV13; CDR3: CASSLKHGQGASGANVLTF; DNA: TGTGCCAGCAGCTTAAAGCACGGACAGGGGGCATCTGGGGCCAACGTCCTGACTTTC
J: TRBJ2-3; D: TRBD2; size: -; V: TRBV5-1; CDR3: CASSLVTSGSTQYF; DNA: TGCGCCAGCAGCTTGGTGACTAGCGGGAGTACGCAGTATTTT
J: TRBJ2-7; D: -; size: -; V: TRBV7-2; CDR3: CASSSHYEQYF; DNA: TGTGCCAGCAGCTCCCACTACGAGCAGTACTTC
J: TRBJ1-1; D: -; size: -; V: TRBV25-1; CDR3: CASSESPRDTEAFF; DNA: TGTGCCAGCAGTGAATCCCCCAGGGACACTGAAGCTTTCTTT
J: TRBJ1-2; D: TRBD1; size: -; V: TRBV10-3; CDR3: CAISEPGTGGAGGYTF; DNA: TGTGCCATCAGTGAACCCGGGACAGGGGGCGCAGGGGGCTACACCTTC
J: TRBJ1-1; D: TRBD1; size: few; V: TRBV6-1; CDR3: CASSASPQGAWGNTEAFF; DNA: TGTGCCAGCAGTGCCTCTCCTCAGGGGGCGTGGGGGAACACTGAAGCTTTCTTT
J: TRBJ2-3; D: -; size: -; V: TRBV28; CDR3: CASSLSQYTDTQYF; DNA: TGTGCCAGCAGTTTGTCCCAGTATACAGATACGCAGTATTTT
J: TRBJ2-1; D: TRBD1; size: -; V: TRBV6-7; CDR3: CASKRRDRSYNEQFF; DNA: TGTGCCAGCAAACGCCGGGACAGAAGCTACAATGAGCAGTTCTTC
J: TRBJ2-7; D: TRBD1; size: -; V: TRBV28; CDR3: CASSFAFGTGDPSWRGNKYEQYF; DNA: TGTGCCAGCAGTTTCGCCTTCGGGACAGGGGACCCCTCCTGGCGGGGGAATAAATACGAGCAGTACTTC
J: TRBJ1-2; D: -; size: few; V: TRBV6-5; CDR3: CASSYSRGYGYTF; DNA: TGTGCCAGCAGTTACTCGAGAGGCTATGGCTACACCTTC
J: TRBJ1-5; D: -; size: -; V: TRBV18; CDR3: CASSPLMRVPNPSNQPQHF; DNA: TGTGCCAGCTCACCGCTTATGAGGGTACCCAATCCCAGCAATCAGCCCCAGCATTTT
J: TRBJ2-5; D: -; size: -; V: TRBV6-5; CDR3: CASSPLIGAQETQYF; DNA: TGTGCCAGCAGTCCCCTCATTGGGGCTCAAGAGACCCAGTACTTC
J: TRBJ1-3; D: -; size: -; V: TRBV30; CDR3: CAWRTSGGNTIYF; DNA: TGTGCCTGGAGAACGTCGGGGGGTAACACCATATATTTT
J: TRBJ2-1; D: TRBD1; size: -; V: TRBV28; CDR3: CASSLYGDRGMNEQFF; DNA: TGTGCCAGCAGTTTATACGGGGACAGGGGGATGAATGAGCAGTTCTTC
J: TRBJ2-5; D: TRBD1; size: -; V: TRBV5-1; CDR3: CASSSGQAQETQYF; DNA: TGCGCCAGCAGCAGCGGACAGGCCCAAGAGACCCAGTACTTC
J: TRBJ1-1; D: TRBD1; size: once; V: TRBV4-1; CDR3: CASSVQGEAFF; DNA: TGCGCCAGCAGCGTACAGGGGGAAGCTTTCTTT
J: TRBJ2-3; D: -; size: few; V: TRBV5-4; CDR3: CASGRQTDTQYF; DNA: TGTGCCAGCGGCAGGCAGACAGATACGCAGTATTTT
J: TRBJ1-2; D: -; size: few; V: TRBV6-1; CDR3: CASSEGGQPYGYTF; DNA: TGTGCCAGCAGTGAAGGTGGGCAGCCCTATGGCTACACCTTC
J: TRBJ2-7; D: TRBD2; size: -; V: TRBV5-1; CDR3: CASSLEGLAGTLPYF; DNA: TGCGCCAGCAGCTTGGAGGGACTAGCGGGCACTCTGCCGTACTTC
J: TRBJ1-4; D: -; size: -; V: TRBV7-9; CDR3: CASSMRTEPNEKLFF; DNA: TGTGCCAGCAGCATGCGGACAGAACCTAATGAAAAACTGTTTTTT
J: TRBJ2-1; D: TRBD2; size: -; V: TRBV9; CDR3: CASSVGNGRTYNEQFF; DNA: TGTGCCAGCAGCGTAGGAAACGGGAGGACCTACAATGAGCAGTTCTTC
J: TRBJ2-7; D: -; size: -; V: TRBV7-2; CDR3: CASSLLALALHEQYF; DNA: TGTGCCAGCAGCCTTCTAGCCCTTGCCCTACACGAGCAGTACTTC